This T cell receptor (beta chain) was retrieved from a study of blood T cell repertoires in COVID-19 (dated by TCRdb to the early 2020s). In terms of the full investigation: Collaborator samples came from the United States, Italy and Spain and covered acute and convalescent phases of COVID-19. The material from the prospective study consisted of cDNA or gDNA derived from T cells, B-cell-depleted T cells, or PBMCs. Deeply sampled blood TCRbeta repertoires from subjects exposed to, actively infected with, or recovered from COVID-19 were included in the dataset. A freely available public database, intended as a resource for researchers studying the immune response to SARS-CoV-2, is where the repertoires were released. The samples were drawn from two sources: the first 160 participants of the ongoing ImmuneRACE study, and 1,200 or so subjects contributed by 6 global collaborators. Sample metadata almost always included a de-identified subject ID, COVID-19 status, age in years and sex. Where available, HLA class I and class II types were taken from metadata supplied by the sample provider and were not determined by assay-based typing.

Broad study findings and their caveats: Clinical and demographic metadata were provided uncurated, with the amount varying by source and participant.

Regarding this clone: Its antigen remains undetermined. There are no base qualities to consult, and no much larger clone falls within one base.

Enrolling through a virtual design, the prospective study's participants ranged in age from roughly 18 to 89 years and lived across some 22 United States geographic areas. Cohort assignment in the prospective study relied on participant-reported clinical history from a screening survey and a study questionnaire. ImmuneRACE Cohort 3 recovered participants were defined by two consecutive negative NP/OP PCR tests, healthcare professional clearance, or symptom resolution. Each participant in the prospective study had whole blood, serum and a nasopharyngeal or oropharyngeal swab collected by mobile phlebotomists. Participants in the prospective study had the option to provide additional blood draws and questionnaires over a roughly 2-month period. Before DNA extraction, blood samples from the prospective study were shipped at room temperature or frozen. TCRbeta CDR3 regions were amplified from genomic DNA by means of the immunoSEQ Assay, a bias-controlled multiplex PCR. The authors processed their data as follows. Nucleated cell counts per sample were estimated from amplification of reference gene primers within the assay. To quantify the absolute abundance of each unique TCRbeta CDR3 rearrangement, sequence reads were collapsed and filtered. For each sample, productive Simpson clonality was calculated as the square root of Simpson's diversity index over productive rearrangements. This immuneACCESS table, as held by TCRdb, lists in-frame sequences with V and J called but not all clones. Of the missing ones, under half trace to an unresolved V gene in checked studies; the others have no known cause. V, J and clone size are taken as reported in that table, and D and trimming were inferred from the DNA itself. This sample has 150,000 to 200,000 clones in its table, and around 91% of those were observed once. The ten largest clones add up to about 0.77% of the sample.

The TCR comes from a young woman who had recovered from COVID-19. The sample taken for sequencing was PBMCs or T cells enriched from blood (not recorded which).

The CDR3 reads CASSLVPGSQGSEQYF. The nucleotide sequence is TGTGCCAGCAGCTTAGTCCCAGGGTCGCAAGGTAGCGAGCAGTACTTC. The sequence links TRBV11-2 to TRBJ2-7, and possibly TRBD1, on 5 matching bases. The V and J ends are trimmed by 1 base and 6 bases, leaving 19 bases between them. The CDR3 goes from the cysteine to the phenylalanine over 16 residues. Kept here is only the CDR3 DNA, which spans 48 bases and is read in frame from base 1. Taken from the germline V gene, the CDR1 and CDR2 loops are SGHAT and FQNNGV.